The source of this T cell receptor beta chain is a study of shared clonotypes between healthy human individuals. Across the whole study: Sampling drew on donors who were a couple of women and a few men aged 18 to 49.

The authors distributed each subset's genomic DNA evenly over several immunoSEQ plates. Authors' methods: Junction-only sequences without quality scores came from ImmunoSEQ, so filtering differed. Clones were read by immunoSEQ multiplex PCR, and TCRdb kept only the in-frame ones, dropping some. The V and J calls and clone size were taken over from that table, and D and trimming were inferred from the DNA. The data hold about 1.5 million clones, with more than 95% observed a single time. CDR3 length: 14 amino acids. Germline V CDR1 and CDR2: SEHNR, FQNEAQ (reference sequence). After removal of 5 bases from V and 1 base from J, the junction contained 4 bases not matched to a gene.

This sequence was found in a man aged 25 to 40 in good health. The rearrangement links TRBV7-9 to TRBJ1-1; 7 positions match TRBD1. The specimen sequenced was naive CD4+ T cells sorted from blood. Described subset: CD45RA+ positively selected. CDR3: CASSPGDRNTEAFF. The DNA for the CDR3 is TGTGCCAGCAGCCCAGGGGACAGGAACACTGAAGCTTTCTTT.